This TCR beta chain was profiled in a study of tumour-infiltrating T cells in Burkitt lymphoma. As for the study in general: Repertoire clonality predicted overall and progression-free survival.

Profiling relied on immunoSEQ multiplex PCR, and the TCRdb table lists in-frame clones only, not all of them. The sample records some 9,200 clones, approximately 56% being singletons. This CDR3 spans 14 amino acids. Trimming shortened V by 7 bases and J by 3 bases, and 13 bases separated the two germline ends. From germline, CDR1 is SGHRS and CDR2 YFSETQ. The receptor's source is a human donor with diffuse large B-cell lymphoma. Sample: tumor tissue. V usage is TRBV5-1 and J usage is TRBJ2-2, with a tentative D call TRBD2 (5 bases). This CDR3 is CASGMGVDTGELFF. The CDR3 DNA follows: TGCGCCAGCGGAATGGGAGTTGACACCGGGGAGCTGTTTTTT.